The rows below give T cell receptor beta chains drawn from one sample of a study of T-cell reconstitution after alpha-beta-depleted transplantation in children. One entry per CDR3 protein results from TCRdb running MiXCR on the PCR reads. In the table there are hundreds of thousands of distinct CDR3 sequences, about 17% of which are singletons. The sequencing used PBMCs from the stem cell graft donor, collected from the stem cell graft. The origin of the receptors is a human donor who donated a stem cell graft to a child with acute lymphoblastic leukemia. The CDR3 runs from the conserved cysteine through the conserved F or W. The D gene is left open where the match is weak. Clone size is shown for a subset of rows, as once, few, many or a class of expanded clone.

TRBV24-1,NA,TRBJ2-1,few,TGTGCCACCAGTGATTTGTTTGCGAATGAGCAGTTCTTC,CATSDLFANEQFF
TRBV5-5,NA,TRBJ1-6,NA,TGTGCCAGCAGCTTATCCGGGACACAACATTCACCCCTCCACTTT,CASSLSGTQHSPLHF
TRBV20-1,NA,TRBJ1-6,NA,TGCAGTGCTAGGTCGGACGGCTCCTCCTATAATTCACCCCTCCACTTT,CSARSDGSSYNSPLHF
TRBV14,NA,TRBJ2-1,many,TGTGCCAGCAGCCAAGACCGTGATGAGCAGTTCTTC,CASSQDRDEQFF
TRBV28,NA,TRBJ2-2,few,TGTGCCAGCAGGGGGGAGTATCTCACCGGGGAGCTGTTTTTT,CASRGEYLTGELFF
TRBV9,TRBD1,TRBJ2-7,few,TGTGCCAGCAGCGTCACCGGGACAGGGGGCGAGCAGTACTTC,CASSVTGTGGEQYF
TRBV10-3,NA,TRBJ1-2,NA,TGTGCCATCAATACGGGGCATCATAGTGGGACACCGATAATTCGCAACTATGGCTACACCTTC,CAINTGHHSGTPIIRNYGYTF
TRBV27,NA,TRBJ1-1,NA,TGTGCCAGCAGTCGGACGGGGTGGAACACTGAAGCTTTCTTT,CASSRTGWNTEAFF
TRBV4-1,NA,TRBJ2-3,NA,TGCGCCAGCAGCCAGTATGAGAGACTAGGTCTCACAGATACGCAGTATTTT,CASSQYERLGLTDTQYF
TRBV30,NA,TRBJ2-2,NA,TGTGCCTGGAGATGGCTGGGGGCGCCCGGGGAGCTGTTTTTT,CAWRWLGAPGELFF
TRBV10-2,TRBD1,TRBJ1-5,NA,TGCGCCAGCAGCGACCCGGACAGGGGAAATCAGCCCCAGCATTTT,CASSDPDRGNQPQHF
TRBV11-2,NA,TRBJ2-5,few,TGTGCCAGCAGCTTCGACGGGGGATCTAGAGAGACCCAGTACTTC,CASSFDGGSRETQYF
TRBV7-2,NA,TRBJ1-3,once,TGTGCCAGCAGCCTAAGGCAAAACACCATATATTTT,CASSLRQNTIYF
TRBV20-1,NA,TRBJ2-1,few,TGCAGTGCTACAGGTTACAATGAGCAGTTCTTC,CSATGYNEQFF
TRBV4-1,NA,TRBJ2-1,few,TGCGCCAGCAGCCAAGTACCGAGCGGGACATTCAATGAGCAGTTCTTC,CASSQVPSGTFNEQFF
TRBV7-8,NA,TRBJ1-3,NA,TGTGCCAGCAGCTTCGGGGTCATAAACACCATATATTTT,CASSFGVINTIYF
TRBV12-3/TRBV12-4,NA,TRBJ2-7,NA,TGTGCCAGCAGTTTAGGATTCCTCTACGAGCAGTACTTC,CASSLGFLYEQYF
TRBV4-1,TRBD2,TRBJ2-1,few,TGCGCCAGCAGCCCTGGACTAGCGGGGGCTACCTACAATGAGCAGTTCTTC,CASSPGLAGATYNEQFF
TRBV12-3/TRBV12-4,TRBD2,TRBJ2-1,NA,TGTGCCAGCAGTCCTATGGTTGGGGAGGGCCCCTACAATGAGCAGTTCTTC,CASSPMVGEGPYNEQFF
TRBV14,NA,TRBJ1-1,NA,TGTGCCAGCAGCCCCTGGACAGTGATGAACACTGAAGCTTTCTTT,CASSPWTVMNTEAFF
TRBV7-9,NA,TRBJ2-1,NA,TGTGCCAGCAGCCTCCTCCTGGACCAGCCGTACAATGAGCAGTTCTTC,CASSLLLDQPYNEQFF
TRBV20-1,TRBD2,TRBJ2-5,few,TGCAGTGCTATACTAGCGGGAGCGGGAGAGACCCAGTACTTC,CSAILAGAGETQYF
TRBV29-1,NA,TRBJ2-3,few,TGCAGCGTTTTGACGGGTTCCACAGATACGCAGTATTTT,CSVLTGSTDTQYF
TRBV3-1,TRBD2,TRBJ2-1,few,TGTGCCAGCAGCCAAGGACTAGCGGGAGGCCCCACTAGTTACAATGAGCAGTTCTTC,CASSQGLAGGPTSYNEQFF
TRBV19,NA,TRBJ2-7,NA,TGTGCCAGTACCCTGGGACTGGGTTTATCCTACGAGCAGTACTTC,CASTLGLGLSYEQYF
TRBV5-1,TRBD1,TRBJ1-2,few,TGCGCCAGCAGCTTGGGGGACAGGGTAAACTATGGCTACACCTTC,CASSLGDRVNYGYTF
TRBV4-1,NA,TRBJ1-1,few,TGCGCCAGCAGCCACGTTGCGGGGCCGACTGAAGCTTTCTTT,CASSHVAGPTEAFF
TRBV4-1,TRBD2,TRBJ2-2,NA,TGCGCCAGCAGCCCCCGGATAGCGGGAGGAACCGGGGAGCTGTTTTTT,CASSPRIAGGTGELFF
TRBV5-5,NA,TRBJ1-3,NA,TGTGCCAGCAGCCCCGAGCTATACCCTGGAAACACCATATATTTT,CASSPELYPGNTIYF
TRBV11-2,TRBD1,TRBJ1-2,NA,TGTGCCAGCAGCCCCAGGGGGCCCGGTTGGAATTATGGCTACACCTTC,CASSPRGPGWNYGYTF
TRBV7-9,TRBD1,TRBJ1-5,few,TGTGCCAGCAGCTTAGTAGGGGGCGGAGAGCCCCAGCATTTT,CASSLVGGGEPQHF
TRBV12-3/TRBV12-4,TRBD2,TRBJ2-1,many,TGTGCCAGCAGGGTAGCGGGCTTCAATGAGCAGTTCTTC,CASRVAGFNEQFF
TRBV12-3/TRBV12-4,NA,TRBJ1-5,NA,TGTGCCAGCAGTTTGGAGCTTTCCAATCAGCCCCAGCATTTT,CASSLELSNQPQHF
TRBV7-9,NA,TRBJ1-1,NA,TGTGCCAGCAGAGGGGGGGCAGTGAACACTGAAGCTTTCTTT,CASRGGAVNTEAFF
TRBV29-1,NA,TRBJ2-1,few,TGCAGCGTTGAACTAACGGGCGGGCCCTACAATGAGCAGTTCTTC,CSVELTGGPYNEQFF
TRBV7-8,NA,TRBJ1-5,NA,TGTGCCAGCAGCTTAGCCTTAAGGAACATCGGGCCCCAGCATTTT,CASSLALRNIGPQHF
TRBV29-1,NA,TRBJ2-1,NA,TGCAGCGTTGCTGGCCTAGCCTTCAATGAGCAGTTCTTC,CSVAGLAFNEQFF
TRBV9,TRBD1,TRBJ2-1,few,TGTGCCAGCAGCGTAGATGGACAGGGGTGGCAGGAGCAGTTCTTC,CASSVDGQGWQEQFF
TRBV5-1,NA,TRBJ2-7,few,TGCGCCAGCAGCTTGGGGGGCCCGGGAAGGCCCTACGAGCAGTACTTC,CASSLGGPGRPYEQYF
TRBV19,NA,TRBJ1-2,few,TGTGCCAGTAATCAGGGCTCGACTAACTATGGCTACACCTTC,CASNQGSTNYGYTF
TRBV6-5,TRBD1,TRBJ1-5,NA,TGTGCCAGCAGTTACCGGGACAGAAGCAATCAGCCCCAGCATTTT,CASSYRDRSNQPQHF
TRBV29-1,NA,TRBJ2-1,few,TGCAGCGTTGTAGGGTCTTCCTACAATGAGCAGTTCTTC,CSVVGSSYNEQFF
TRBV7-8,TRBD1,TRBJ2-7,NA,TGTGCCAGCAGCTTAGCTTCCGGACAGGGCTCATACGAGCAGTACTTC,CASSLASGQGSYEQYF
TRBV11-1,NA,TRBJ2-7,NA,TGTGCCAGCAGCTCGGATGTTCCCTACGAGCAGTACTTC,CASSSDVPYEQYF
TRBV7-3,NA,TRBJ2-1,NA,TGTGCCAGCAGCTGGGGGAGCAGTAGAGTTAGCTCCTACAATGAGCAGTTCTTC,CASSWGSSRVSSYNEQFF
TRBV4-1,NA,TRBJ1-1,NA,TGCGCCAGCAGCCAACCGACCCCGGGGGGGACTGAAGCTTTCTTT,CASSQPTPGGTEAFF
TRBV14,TRBD1,TRBJ2-1,few,TGTGCCAGCAGCCAACGGACAGGGAATTACAATGAGCAGTTCTTC,CASSQRTGNYNEQFF
TRBV20-1,TRBD2,TRBJ2-7,NA,TGCAGTGCTAGAGGGAGCGGGAGCACCTACGAGCAGTACTTC,CSARGSGSTYEQYF
TRBV29-1,NA,TRBJ2-7,NA,TGCAGCGTTGAGAGCGGCAGCTACGAGCAGTACTTC,CSVESGSYEQYF
TRBV4-2,NA,TRBJ1-2,NA,TGTGCCAGCAGCCAAGAAACCGCAGGGGATTCTGCTGGCTACACCTTC,CASSQETAGDSAGYTF
TRBV5-1,TRBD1,TRBJ2-7,few,TGCGCCAGCAGCTTGCGAGAGACAGGGAACTACGAGCAGTACTTC,CASSLRETGNYEQYF